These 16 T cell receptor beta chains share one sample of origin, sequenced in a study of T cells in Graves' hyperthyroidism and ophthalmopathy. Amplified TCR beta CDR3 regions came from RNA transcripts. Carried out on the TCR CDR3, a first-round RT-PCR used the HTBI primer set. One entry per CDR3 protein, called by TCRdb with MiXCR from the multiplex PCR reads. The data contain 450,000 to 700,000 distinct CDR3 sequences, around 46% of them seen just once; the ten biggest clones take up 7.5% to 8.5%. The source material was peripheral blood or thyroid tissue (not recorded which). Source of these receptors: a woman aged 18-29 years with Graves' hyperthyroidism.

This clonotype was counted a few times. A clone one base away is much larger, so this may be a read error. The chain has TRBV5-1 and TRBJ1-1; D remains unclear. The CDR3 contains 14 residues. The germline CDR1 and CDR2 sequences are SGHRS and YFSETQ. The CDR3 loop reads CASSLLGVNTEASF. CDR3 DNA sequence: TGCGCCAGCAGCCTACTAGGCGTGAACACTGAAGCTTCCTTT.

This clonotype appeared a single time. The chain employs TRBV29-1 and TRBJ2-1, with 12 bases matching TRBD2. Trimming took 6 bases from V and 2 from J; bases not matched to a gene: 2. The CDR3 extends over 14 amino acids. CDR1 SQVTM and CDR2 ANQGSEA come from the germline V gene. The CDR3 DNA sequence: TGCAGCGTCCTAGCGGGAGGGACCTACAATGAGCAGTTCTTC. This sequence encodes CSVLAGGTYNEQFF.

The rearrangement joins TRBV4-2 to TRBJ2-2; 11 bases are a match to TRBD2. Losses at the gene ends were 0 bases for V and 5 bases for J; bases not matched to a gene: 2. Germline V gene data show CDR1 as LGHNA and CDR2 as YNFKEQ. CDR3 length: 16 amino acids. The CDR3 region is CASSQESSGRTGELFF. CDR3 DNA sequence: TGTGCCAGCAGCCAAGAATCTAGCGGGAGGACCGGGGAGCTGTTTTTT.

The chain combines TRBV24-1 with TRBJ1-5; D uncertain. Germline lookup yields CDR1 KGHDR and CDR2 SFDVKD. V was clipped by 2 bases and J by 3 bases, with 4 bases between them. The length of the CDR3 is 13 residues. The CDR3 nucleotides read TGTGCCACCAGTGATTACGACAATCAGCCCCAGCATTTT. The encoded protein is CATSDYDNQPQHF.

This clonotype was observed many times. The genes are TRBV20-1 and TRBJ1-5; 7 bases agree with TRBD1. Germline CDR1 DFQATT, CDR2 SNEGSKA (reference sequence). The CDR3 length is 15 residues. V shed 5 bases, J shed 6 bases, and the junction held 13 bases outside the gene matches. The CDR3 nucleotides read TGCAGTGCTCAACGGACAGGTGGGGACAGTCAGCCCCAGCATTTT. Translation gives CSAQRTGGDSQPQHF.

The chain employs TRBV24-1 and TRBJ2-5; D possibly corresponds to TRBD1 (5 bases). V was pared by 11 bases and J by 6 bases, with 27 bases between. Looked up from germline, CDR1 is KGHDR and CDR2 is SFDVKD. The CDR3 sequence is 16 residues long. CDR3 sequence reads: CASSPPQGPHRQTQYF. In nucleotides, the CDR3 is TGTGCCAGCTCACCACCCCAGGGCCCCCACCGGCAGACCCAGTACTTC.

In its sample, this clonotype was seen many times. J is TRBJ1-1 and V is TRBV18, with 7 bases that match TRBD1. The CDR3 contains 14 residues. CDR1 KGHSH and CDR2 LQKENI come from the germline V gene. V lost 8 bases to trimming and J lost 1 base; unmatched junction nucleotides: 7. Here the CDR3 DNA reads TGTGCCAGCAGCCCGACAGGGCCGAACACTGAAGCTTTCTTT. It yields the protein CASSPTGPNTEAFF.

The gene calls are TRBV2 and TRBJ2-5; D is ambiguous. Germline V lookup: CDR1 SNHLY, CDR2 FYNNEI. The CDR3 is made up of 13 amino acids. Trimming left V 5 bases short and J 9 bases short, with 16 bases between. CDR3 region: CASSLSQAQPQYF. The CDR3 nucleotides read TGTGCCAGCAGTTTATCTCAGGCTCAGCCCCAGTACTTC.

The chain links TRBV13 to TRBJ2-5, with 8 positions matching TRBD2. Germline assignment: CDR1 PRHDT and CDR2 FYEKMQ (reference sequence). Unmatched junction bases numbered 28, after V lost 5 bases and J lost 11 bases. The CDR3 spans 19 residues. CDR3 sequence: CASSPRGVGREDSTDTQYF. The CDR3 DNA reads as TGTGCCAGCAGCCCCAGAGGGGTTGGGCGGGAGGACAGCACAGATACGCAGTACTTC.

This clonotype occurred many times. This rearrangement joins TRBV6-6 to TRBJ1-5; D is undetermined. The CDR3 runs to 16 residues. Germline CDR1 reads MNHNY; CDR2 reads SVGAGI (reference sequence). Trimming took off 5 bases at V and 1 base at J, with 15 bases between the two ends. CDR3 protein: CASSPMERGSNQPQHF. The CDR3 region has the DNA TGTGCCAGCAGTCCTATGGAGCGAGGGAGCAATCAGCCCCAGCATTTT.

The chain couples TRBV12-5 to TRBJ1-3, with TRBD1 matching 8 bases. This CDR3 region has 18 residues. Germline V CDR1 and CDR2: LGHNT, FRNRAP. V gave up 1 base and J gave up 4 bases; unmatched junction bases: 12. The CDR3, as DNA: TGTGCTAGTGGTTTGGCCATCCAGACAGGGGACCTCGGAAACACCATATATTTT. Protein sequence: CASGLAIQTGDLGNTIYF.

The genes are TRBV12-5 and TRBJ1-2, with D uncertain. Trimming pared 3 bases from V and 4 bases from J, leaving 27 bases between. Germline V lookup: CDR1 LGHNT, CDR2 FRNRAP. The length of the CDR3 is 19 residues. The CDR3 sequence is CASGFLFDFDPSVGYGYTF. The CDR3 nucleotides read TGTGCTAGTGGTTTTTTATTCGATTTTGACCCCTCGGTCGGCTATGGCTACACCTTC.

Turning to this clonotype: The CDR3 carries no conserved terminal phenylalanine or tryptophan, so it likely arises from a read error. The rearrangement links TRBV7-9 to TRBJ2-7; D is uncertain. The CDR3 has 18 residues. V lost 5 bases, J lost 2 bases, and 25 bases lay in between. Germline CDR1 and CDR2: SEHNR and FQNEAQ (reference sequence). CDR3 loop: CASSPKVGLLETPYEQYL. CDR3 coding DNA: TGTGCCAGCAGCCCGAAGGTGGGCCTTCTAGAGACTCCCTACGAGCAGTACCTC.

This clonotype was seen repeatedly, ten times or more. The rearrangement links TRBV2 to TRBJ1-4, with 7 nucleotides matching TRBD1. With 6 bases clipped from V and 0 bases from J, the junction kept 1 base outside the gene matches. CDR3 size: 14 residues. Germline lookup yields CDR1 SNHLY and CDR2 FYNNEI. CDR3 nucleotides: TGTGCCAGCAGAACAGGGGCAACTAATGAAAAACTGTTTTTT. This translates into CASRTGATNEKLFF.

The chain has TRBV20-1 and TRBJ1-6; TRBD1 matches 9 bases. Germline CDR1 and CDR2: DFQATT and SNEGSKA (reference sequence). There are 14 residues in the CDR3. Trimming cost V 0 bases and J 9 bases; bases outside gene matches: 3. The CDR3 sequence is CSAREGTGSSPLHF. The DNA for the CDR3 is TGCAGTGCTAGAGAAGGGACAGGGAGTTCACCCCTCCACTTT.

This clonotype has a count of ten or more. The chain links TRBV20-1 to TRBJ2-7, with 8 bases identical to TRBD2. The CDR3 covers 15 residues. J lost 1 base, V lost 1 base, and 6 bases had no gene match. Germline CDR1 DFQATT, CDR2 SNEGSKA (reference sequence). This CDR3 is CSARGHAGGSYEQYF. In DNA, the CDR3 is TGCAGTGCTAGAGGACACGCGGGAGGATCCTACGAGCAGTACTTC.